The rows below give T cell receptor beta chains drawn from one sample of a study of blood T cell repertoires in COVID-19. Method: immunoSEQ multiplex PCR; TCRdb's copy keeps in-frame clones and lacks some. The sample includes 170,000 or so clones, 84% seen only once; the top ten take over 12%. The sequenced sample was peripheral blood. The receptors shown here come from a young man with active or convalescent COVID-19. The CDR3 runs from the conserved cysteine through the conserved F or W. Each record gives: V gene, J gene, clone size, D gene, CDR3 protein, CDR3 DNA. D genes are given only for firm matches. Clone size is not always given. Where it is, it says once, few, many or a class for expanded clones.

>TRBV3-1/TRBV3-2|TRBJ2-5|.|.
CASSQSLANGETQYF
TGTGCCAGCAGCCAAAGCCTAGCGAATGGAGAGACCCAGTACTTC
>TRBV4-3|TRBJ2-3|.|TRBD2
CASSRSLLAGGSDTQYF
TGCGCCAGCAGCCGCAGCTTGTTGGCGGGAGGGTCAGATACGCAGTATTTT
>TRBV2|TRBJ2-1|.|TRBD1
CASREGTGRYNEQFF
TGTGCCAGCCGCGAAGGGACAGGGCGATACAATGAGCAGTTCTTC
>TRBV30|TRBJ2-1|.|.
CAWRGLRASWFF
TGTGCCTGGAGGGGATTGCGGGCCAGCTGGTTCTTC
>TRBV7-2|TRBJ2-1|once|.
CASSWDKGPYNEQFF
TGTGCCAGCAGCTGGGACAAGGGCCCCTACAATGAGCAGTTCTTC
>TRBV11-2|TRBJ1-5|.|TRBD1
CASSFSGTGDRNQPQHF
TGTGCCAGCAGTTTTTCCGGGACAGGGGACCGCAATCAGCCCCAGCATTTT
>TRBV5-1|TRBJ2-7|once|.
CASRTDTYEQYF
TGCGCCAGCAGGACAGATACCTACGAGCAGTACTTC
>TRBV7-9|TRBJ2-2|once|TRBD1
CASSLGQGTGELFF
TGTGCCAGCAGCTTGGGACAGGGGACCGGGGAGCTGTTTTTT
>TRBV15|TRBJ1-6|few|.
CATSNTGSPLHF
TGTGCCACCAGCAACACGGGATCACCCCTCCACTTT
>TRBV6-2/TRBV6-3|TRBJ2-7|.|TRBD1
CASSGRTGESSYEQYF
TGTGCCAGCAGTGGGCGGACAGGGGAATCCTCCTACGAGCAGTACTTC
>TRBV19|TRBJ2-1|.|.
CAPLRQANCWRGPYNEQFF
TGTGCCCCACTGCGACAGGCTAATTGTTGGAGGGGGCCCTACAATGAGCAGTTCTTC
>TRBV29-1|TRBJ2-2|.|TRBD2
CSVGEGVNTGELFF
TGCAGCGTTGGGGAGGGTGTGAACACCGGGGAGCTGTTTTTT
>TRBV19|TRBJ1-3|.|.
CASEDIYSGNTIYF
TGTGCCAGCGAAGACATTTATTCTGGAAACACCATATATTTT
>TRBV24-1|TRBJ2-1|few|TRBD1
CATSDFAGTGGNEQFF
TGTGCCACCAGTGATTTTGCCGGGACAGGGGGCAATGAGCAGTTCTTC
>TRBV7-3|TRBJ2-2|.|TRBD2
CASSLNPSGTSGELFF
TGTGCCAGCAGCTTAAATCCTAGCGGGACTTCCGGGGAGCTGTTTTTT
>TRBV7-6|TRBJ2-2|.|TRBD1
CASSLPGQGVGELFF
TGTGCCAGCAGCTTACCGGGACAGGGAGTTGGGGAGCTGTTTTTT
>TRBV21-1|TRBJ2-7|.|.
CASSKVKERTLHEQYF
TGTGCCAGCAGCAAAGTAAAAGAGCGCACCTTGCACGAGCAGTACTTC
>TRBV5-5|TRBJ1-1|.|TRBD1
CASSWDGQGNTEAFF
TGTGCCAGCAGCTGGGACGGACAGGGGAACACTGAAGCTTTCTTT
>TRBV20-1|TRBJ1-2|.|.
CSARPTGYTF
TGCAGTGCTAGACCCACAGGCTACACCTTC
>TRBV18|TRBJ1-6|.|TRBD1
CASSPRDRVNSPLHF
TGTGCCAGCTCACCCCGGGACAGGGTTAATTCACCCCTCCACTTT
>TRBV6-4|TRBJ2-1|.|TRBD2
CASSDTSGRASLNEQFF
TGTGCCAGCAGTGACACAAGCGGGAGGGCCTCTCTCAATGAGCAGTTCTTC
>TRBV15|TRBJ2-5|.|.
CATSTDNGAETQYF
TGTGCCACCAGCACGGACAATGGAGCGGAGACCCAGTACTTC
>TRBV5-1|TRBJ2-1|.|TRBD2
CASSLIAGEGNEQFF
TGCGCCAGCAGTCTTATAGCGGGAGAGGGTAATGAGCAGTTCTTC
>TRBV2|TRBJ1-5|.|TRBD1
CASSDRGQKNQPQHF
TGTGCCAGCAGTGACAGGGGGCAGAAAAATCAGCCCCAGCATTTT
>TRBV4-1|TRBJ2-5|.|.
CASSQETRTGYQETQYF
TGCGCCAGCAGCCAAGAAACGAGAACAGGATACCAAGAGACCCAGTACTTC
>TRBV28|TRBJ1-2|.|.
CASSSGNRVAGYTF
TGTGCCAGCAGTTCCGGGAACAGGGTGGCTGGCTACACCTTC
>TRBV19|TRBJ2-3|.|.
CASHTDTQYF
TGTGCCAGCCACACAGATACGCAGTATTTT
>TRBV4-2|TRBJ1-4|.|.
CASSHPVTATNEKLFF
TGTGCCAGCAGCCACCCCGTGACAGCAACTAATGAAAAACTGTTTTTT
>TRBV7-8|TRBJ2-3|.|TRBD2
CASSLASGGPRVQYF
TGTGCCAGCAGCTTAGCTAGCGGGGGCCCACGGGTGCAGTATTTT
>TRBV5-1|TRBJ1-2|.|TRBD1
CASSWDTGDVGYGYTF
TGCGCCAGCAGCTGGGATACAGGGGATGTTGGCTATGGCTACACCTTC
>TRBV28|TRBJ2-5|.|TRBD1
CASSPRTGGTQYF
TGTGCCAGCAGTCCACGGACAGGTGGGACCCAGTACTTC
>TRBV5-1|TRBJ1-1|.|TRBD1
CASSTRTGWDTEAFF
TGCGCCAGCAGCACCCGGACAGGCTGGGACACTGAAGCTTTCTTT
>TRBV7-9|TRBJ1-1|few|TRBD1
CASSGTGTGVAFF
TGTGCCAGCAGCGGTACCGGGACAGGGGTCGCTTTCTTT